One and the same sample provided the 6 T cell receptor beta chains below, sequenced in a study of blood T cell repertoires in COVID-19 (dated by TCRdb to about 2020). Libraries were prepared through the immunoSEQ multiplex PCR assay. In TCRdb, the immuneACCESS table is reduced to in-frame sequences with V and J assigned. These tables do not hold every clone; where another copy was compared, an unresolved V gene accounts for under half, and the others remain unexplained. The sample records 90,000 to 150,000 clones, 75% to 85% of which are singletons. The ten biggest clones cover about 12% of the sample. The sample taken for sequencing was peripheral blood. All receptors come from a human donor in a cohort sampled during active COVID-19.

V gene TRBV5-1 combines with J gene TRBJ2-3; TRBD2 aligns across 8 bases. V shed 1 base, J shed 1 base, and the junction held 8 bases outside the gene matches. This CDR3 has 17 amino acids. The V gene's germline CDR1 is SGHRS and CDR2 YFSETQ. CDR3 amino acids: CASSLNPGGAGTDTQYF. DNA for the CDR3: TGCGCCAGCAGCTTGAACCCCGGGGGGGCGGGCACAGATACGCAGTATTTT.

The gene calls are TRBV4-3 and TRBJ2-1, with 9 positions matching TRBD1. The CDR3 sequence is 14 residues long. The J segment lost 9 bases and the V segment lost 4 bases, leaving 7 bases of the junction unmatched. Germline values: CDR1 LGHNA, CDR2 YSLEER. The CDR3 reads CASSLDRGGVEQFF. CDR3 sequence (DNA): TGCGCCAGCAGCCTGGACAGGGGTGGAGTTGAGCAGTTCTTC.

The CDR3 sequence: CASSQTLTGEDTEAFF. The DNA for the CDR3 is TGTGCCAGCTCACAGACCTTGACAGGGGAGGACACTGAAGCTTTCTTT. The rearrangement joins TRBV18 to TRBJ1-1; TRBD1 agrees at 8 bases. This CDR3 has 16 residues. Per germline, CDR1 KGHSH and CDR2 LQKENI. The ends lost 4 bases at V and 3 bases at J; junction bases unmatched: 10.

The table lists this clone with a count of one. The chain combines TRBV6-5 with TRBJ2-3; 9 bases agree with TRBD2. Germline CDR1 is MNHEY and CDR2 is SVGAGI. CDR3 length: 14 residues. Trimming cost V 8 bases and J 4 bases; bases outside gene matches: 7. The CDR3 region has the DNA TGTGCCAGCGCCGGGACTAGCCTTCCAGATACGCAGTATTTT. Translated: CASAGTSLPDTQYF.

The V call is TRBV24-1, the J call TRBJ2-7; 10 nucleotides match TRBD1. Germline CDR1 and CDR2: KGHDR and SFDVKD. CDR3 length: 13 amino acids. The V and J ends lost 11 bases and 3 bases, in that order; junction bases with no gene match: 6. The CDR3 loop reads CAIGQGGVYEQYF. The CDR3 DNA follows: TGTGCCATCGGACAGGGGGGGGTCTACGAGCAGTACTTC.

This chain uses TRBV27 with TRBJ2-5, with 10 bases fitting TRBD2. V dropped 3 bases and J dropped 4; count of bases not matched to a gene: 2. Germline V gene lookup returns CDR1 MNHEY and CDR2 SMNVEV (reference sequence). CDR3 size: 14 residues. CDR3 in DNA: TGTGCCAGCAGTTTTAGCGGGGGGAGAGAGACCCAGTACTTC. This sequence encodes CASSFSGGRETQYF.